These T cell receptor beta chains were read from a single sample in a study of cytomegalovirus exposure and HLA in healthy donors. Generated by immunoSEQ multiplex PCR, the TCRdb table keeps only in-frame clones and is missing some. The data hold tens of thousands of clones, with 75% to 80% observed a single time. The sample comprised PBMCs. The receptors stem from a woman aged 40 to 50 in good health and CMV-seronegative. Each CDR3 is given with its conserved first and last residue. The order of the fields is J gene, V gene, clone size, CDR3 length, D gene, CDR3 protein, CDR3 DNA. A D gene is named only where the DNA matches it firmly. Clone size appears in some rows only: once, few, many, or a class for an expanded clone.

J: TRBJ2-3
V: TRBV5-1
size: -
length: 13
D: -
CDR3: CASSKTVTDTQYF
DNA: TGCGCCAGCAGCAAGACAGTCACAGATACGCAGTATTTT

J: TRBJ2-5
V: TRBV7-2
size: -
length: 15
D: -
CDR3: CASSPGSVIQETQYF
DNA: TGTGCCAGCAGCCCCGGGAGCGTAATCCAAGAGACCCAGTACTTC

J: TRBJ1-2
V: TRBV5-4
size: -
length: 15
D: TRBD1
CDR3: CASRGGQGVNYGYTF
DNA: TGTGCCAGCAGGGGCGGACAGGGAGTTAACTATGGCTACACCTTC

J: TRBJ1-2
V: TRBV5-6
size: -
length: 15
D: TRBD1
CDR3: CASSPPRQGPYGYTF
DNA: TGTGCCAGCAGCCCCCCCCGACAGGGCCCCTATGGCTACACCTTC

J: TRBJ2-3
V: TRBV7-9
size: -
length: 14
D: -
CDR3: CASSFSTGTDTQYF
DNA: TGTGCCAGCAGCTTCTCCACAGGGACAGATACGCAGTATTTT

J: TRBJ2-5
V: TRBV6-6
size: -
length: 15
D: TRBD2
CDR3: CASRNRLAGQETQYF
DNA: TGTGCCAGCAGGAATAGACTAGCGGGGCAAGAGACCCAGTACTTC

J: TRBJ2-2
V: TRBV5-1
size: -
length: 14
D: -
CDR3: CASSPDMTAGELFF
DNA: TGCGCCAGCAGCCCCGATATGACAGCCGGGGAGCTGTTTTTT

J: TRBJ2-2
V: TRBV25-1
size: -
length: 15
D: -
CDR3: CASSEYGSGTGELFF
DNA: TGTGCCAGCAGTGAATATGGTAGCGGCACCGGGGAGCTGTTTTTT

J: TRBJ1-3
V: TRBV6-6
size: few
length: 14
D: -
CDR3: CASSYVGTPDTIYF
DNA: TGTGCCAGCAGTTACGTCGGGACACCAGACACCATATATTTT

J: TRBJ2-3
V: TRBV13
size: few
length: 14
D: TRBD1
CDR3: CASSVDRGRDTQYF
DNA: TGTGCCAGCAGCGTGGACAGGGGGAGGGATACGCAGTATTTT

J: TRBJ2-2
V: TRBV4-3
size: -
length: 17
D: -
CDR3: CASSQAPGTGAVGELFF
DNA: TGCGCCAGCAGCCAAGCCCCGGGAACGGGTGCTGTCGGGGAGCTGTTTTTT

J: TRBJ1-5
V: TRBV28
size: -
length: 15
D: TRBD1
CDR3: CASSFTGGSNQPQHF
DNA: TGTGCCAGCAGTTTTACAGGGGGAAGCAATCAGCCCCAGCATTTT

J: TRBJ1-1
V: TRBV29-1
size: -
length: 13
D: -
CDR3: CSVVQAMNTEAFF
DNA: TGCAGCGTTGTACAGGCAATGAACACTGAAGCTTTCTTT